The 9 T cell receptor beta chains given below trace back to one sample, sequenced in a study of cytomegalovirus exposure and HLA in healthy donors. Repertoires were generated with immunoSEQ multiplex PCR, while TCRdb's copy carries only in-frame clones and drops some. This sample has about 110,000 clones; around 85% occur once, and the top ten carry about 2.9%. The source material was PBMCs. These receptors were obtained from a young woman in good health and CMV-seronegative.

The rearrangement links TRBV20-1 to TRBJ2-5, with D unresolved. V lost 5 bases to trimming and J lost 2 bases, with 3 bases between them. The CDR3 contains 10 residues. The germline V gene encodes CDR1 DFQATT and CDR2 SNEGSKA (reference sequence). CDR3 nucleotides: TGCAGTGCTTCTCAAGAGACCCAGTACTTC. Protein: CSASQETQYF.

The chain recombines TRBV9 with TRBJ2-2; 8 bases are a match to TRBD1. The CDR3 runs to 17 residues. The V segment lost 4 bases and the J segment 3 bases; nucleotides outside the gene matches: 11. The germline CDR1 and CDR2 sequences are SGDLS and YYNGEE. The CDR3 sequence is CASSQTSGTGYTGELFF. The CDR3 nucleotides are TGTGCCAGCAGCCAAACTTCCGGGACAGGCTACACCGGGGAGCTGTTTTTT. The full variable domain, completed using reference TRBV9 and TRBJ2-2, is DSGVTQTPKHLITATGQRVTLRCSPRSGDLSVYWYQQSLDQGLQFLIQYYNGEERAKGNILERFSAQQFPDLHSELNLSSLELGDSALYFCASSQTSGTGYTGELFFGEGSRLTVL.

The chain links TRBV9 to TRBJ2-3; 7 bases are a match to TRBD2. This CDR3 region has 16 residues. J gave up 6 bases and V 4 bases, and 14 bases lay outside the gene matches. Germline-derived CDR1 and CDR2 are SGDLS and YYNGEE. The CDR3 DNA sequence: TGTGCCAGCAGCCCAGGAGCGGGGCCGGTCTCGGATACGCAGTATTTT. Translating gives CASSPGAGPVSDTQYF. Supplemented by reference TRBV9 and TRBJ2-3, the full variable domain reads DSGVTQTPKHLITATGQRVTLRCSPRSGDLSVYWYQQSLDQGLQFLIQYYNGEERAKGNILERFSAQQFPDLHSELNLSSLELGDSALYFCASSPGAGPVSDTQYFGPGTRLTVL.

The rearrangement uses TRBV27 and TRBJ1-1; 8 positions match TRBD1. After removal of 5 bases from V and 5 bases from J, the junction contained 4 bases not matched to a gene. CDR1 MNHEY and CDR2 SMNVEV come from the germline V gene (reference sequence). The CDR3 has 13 amino acids. CDR3 sequence: CASSPRTGTEAFF. The CDR3 DNA sequence: TGTGCCAGCAGTCCAAGGACAGGGACTGAAGCTTTCTTT.

This chain uses TRBV14 with TRBJ2-2, with D maybe TRBD2 (6 bases). V gave up 4 bases and J gave up 3 bases, with 12 bases separating them. This CDR3 is 15 amino acids long. Germline V gene sequence: CDR1 SGHDN, CDR2 FVKESK. CDR3: CASSPQGLYTGELFF. The CDR3 DNA sequence: TGTGCCAGCAGCCCTCAGGGACTTTACACCGGGGAGCTGTTTTTT. The whole variable domain, remainder taken from reference TRBV14 and TRBJ2-2, is EAGVTQFPSHSVIEKGQTVTLRCDPISGHDNLYWYRRVMGKEIKFLLHFVKESKQDESGMPNNRFLAERTGGTYSTLKVQPAELEDSGVYFCASSPQGLYTGELFFGEGSRLTVL.

The chain joins TRBV9 to TRBJ2-6; 8 bases match TRBD1. Germline V gene lookup returns CDR1 SGDLS and CDR2 YYNGEE. This CDR3 has 18 residues. V lost 0 bases and J lost 0; bases outside the gene matches: 5. The CDR3 DNA sequence: TGTGCCAGCAGCGTAGGGGTGACAGGGGCCTCTGGGGCCAACGTCCTGACTTTC. It translates to CASSVGVTGASGANVLTF.

This sequence joins TRBV25-1 and TRBJ2-7, with 9 bases fitting TRBD1. Germline V gene lookup returns CDR1 MGHDK and CDR2 SYGVNS. The CDR3 sequence is 13 residues long. Trimming took 8 bases from V and 5 from J; bases not matched to a gene: 7. This CDR3 is CASEGQGHHEQYF. The CDR3 bases are TGTGCCAGCGAAGGACAGGGGCACCACGAGCAGTACTTC.

The V and J genes are TRBV7-9 and TRBJ2-5, with D perhaps matching TRBD2 (5 bases). CDR3 length equals 15 residues. Germline lookup yields CDR1 SEHNR and CDR2 FQNEAQ (reference sequence). Trimming left V 5 bases short and J 5 bases short, with 18 bases between. The CDR3 DNA is TGTGCCAGCAGCCCTGGTAGGGCCCCGGGGGAGACCCAGTACTTC. It codes for CASSPGRAPGETQYF.

This clone was seen a single time. The chain carries TRBV10-3 and TRBJ2-7; 7 nucleotides align to TRBD1. CDR3 length equals 11 residues. The V and J ends lost 3 bases and 9 bases, in that order; junction bases with no gene match: 2. The germline CDR1 and CDR2 sequences are ENHRY and SYGVKD. The CDR3: CAISEGTAQYF. Here the CDR3 DNA reads TGTGCCATCAGTGAAGGGACAGCGCAGTACTTC.